One sample yielded the 7 T cell receptor beta chains listed below, sequenced in a study of blood T cells in healthy people across ages. The authors ran a second PCR of 7 to 11 cycles using a sample-barcoded 5' primer and a J-beta primer mix. TCRdb reanalysed the 5' RACE reads using MiXCR and keeps one entry per CDR3 protein. In the table there are fewer than 750,000 distinct CDR3 sequences, about 45% of which are singletons. Sequencing used blood. The source of these receptors is an elderly man in good health.

This clonotype has at least ten counts. V usage is TRBV10-3 and J usage is TRBJ2-7; tentative D call: TRBD2 (6 bases). Germline values: CDR1 ENHRY, CDR2 SYGVKD. This CDR3 spans 12 amino acids. The V end was cut by 6 bases, the J end by 1 base, with 7 bases between. For the CDR3, the DNA is TGTGCCATCAGGGAGGGGTCCTACGAGCAGTACTTC. This gives the protein CAIREGSYEQYF.

The gene calls are TRBV6-6 and TRBJ1-6, with D uncertain. Germline CDR1 reads MNHNY; CDR2 reads SVGAGI (reference sequence). Deletions cut 5 bases from V and 7 bases from J, with 12 bases between. The CDR3 is 14 amino acids. CDR3: CASSDVQENSPLHF. CDR3 nucleotides: TGTGCCAGCAGTGACGTCCAGGAGAATTCACCCCTCCACTTT.

This clonotype showed up just a few times. This sequence joins TRBV4-3 and TRBJ2-3, with a tentative D call TRBD1 (6 bases). Trimming shortened V by 4 bases and J by 4 bases, and 18 bases separated the two germline ends. Germline values: CDR1 LGHNA, CDR2 YSLEER. CDR3 size: 16 residues. CDR3 loop: CASSPGRTSGADTQYF. The DNA of the CDR3 is TGCGCCAGCAGCCCCGGACGGACGTCAGGGGCAGATACGCAGTATTTT.

This chain links TRBV28 with TRBJ2-1; 8 bases are shared with TRBD2. Trimming cost V 6 bases and J 2 bases; bases outside gene matches: 12. The CDR3 sequence is 17 residues long. The germline V gene encodes CDR1 MDHEN and CDR2 SYDVKM. CDR3 bases: TGTGCCAGCAGCCCCGCGGGAGGCAAGGGCGCCTACAATGAGCAGTTCTTC. Translating gives CASSPAGGKGAYNEQFF.

This clonotype was seen a single time. The junction departs from the called germline gene at one end, perhaps through a read error. This chain uses TRBV7-3 with TRBJ2-3; D ambiguous. Looked up from germline, CDR1 is SGHTA and CDR2 is FQGTGA. CDR3 length equals 16 residues. In DNA, the CDR3 is TGTGCCAGCAGCTTAAATGTAGGTGCAGGCTCAGATGCGCAGTATTTT. Translation gives CASSLNVGAGSDAQYF.

The chain has TRBV29-1 and TRBJ2-5; 7 bases match TRBD1. In germline, CDR1 is SQVTM, CDR2 ANQGSEA. The CDR3 has 13 amino acids. Trimming removed 4 bases from V and 11 bases from J; junction bases left unmatched: 13. The DNA of the CDR3 is TGCAGCGTTGCTAGAGAGGGGGCGGGTGAGCAGTACTTC. This encodes CSVAREGAGEQYF. Supplemented by reference TRBV29-1 and TRBJ2-5, the full variable domain reads SAVISQKPSRDICQRGTSLTIQCQVDSQVTMMFWYRQQPGQSLTLIATANQGSEATYESGFVIDKFPISRPNLTFSTLTVSNMSPEDSSIYLCSVAREGAGEQYFGPGTRLLVL.

A note on this clonotype: The junction and the germline gene differ at one end; a read error may be behind it. V gene TRBV15 combines with J gene TRBJ2-1; 9 bases map to TRBD1. CDR1 and CDR2 from the germline V gene are LNHNV and YYDKDF (reference sequence). The CDR3 totals 15 residues. The CDR3 nucleotides read TGTGTCACCAGCAGACCGGGACAGGGTTACAATGAGCAGTTCTTC. This sequence encodes CVTSRPGQGYNEQFF.